Below, one T cell receptor beta chain is given with its context. The target antigen is unknown. This entry belongs to a study of T cells in Graves' hyperthyroidism and ophthalmopathy. Diagnosis of hyperthyroidism was new in patients aged 18 to 65, and its duration was under 2 months. General study points: Researchers found most expanded thyroid clonotypes above 0.001 in blood as well.

Amplification of TCR beta CDR3 regions used RNA as the template. The HTBI set primed first-round TCR CDR3 RT-PCR. One entry per CDR3 protein, called by TCRdb with MiXCR from the multiplex PCR reads. The data hold 250,000 to 300,000 distinct CDR3 sequences, with about an eighth observed a single time. V trimming: 5 bases; J trimming: 7 bases; junction bases outside the gene matches: 17. CDR1 is MNHEY and CDR2 is SMNVEV in the germline V gene (reference sequence). The CDR3 runs 18 residues. The chain links TRBV27 to TRBJ2-2; TRBD2 aligns across 9 bases. Sequenced input: blood. The sequence came from a woman aged 40-49 years with Graves' hyperthyroidism. DNA for the CDR3: TGTGCCAGCAGTGACCCGTTTGATAGCGGGAGTTCCAGCGGGGAGCTGTTTTTT. Translated: CASSDPFDSGSSSGELFF.